Following are 18 T cell receptor beta chains from one sample sequenced in a study of blood T cell repertoires in COVID-19. Sequencing was performed with immunoSEQ multiplex PCR; in TCRdb, only in-frame clones are kept and a portion is missing. The table lists 400,000 to 500,000 clones, roughly 90% of them singletons. Sequencing used PBMCs or T cells enriched from blood (not recorded which). These receptors came from a woman aged 18-29 years who had been exposed to COVID-19.

The chain employs TRBV6-5 and TRBJ2-7; tentatively, D is TRBD2 (5 bases). Germline CDR1 is MNHEY and CDR2 is SVGAGI. The CDR3 loop spans 15 amino acids. V lost 7 bases, J lost 3 bases, and 19 bases lay in between. Written as DNA, the CDR3 is TGTGCCAGCATTCCCAATGTGGGGAGTCTCTACGAGCAGTACTTC. It specifies CASIPNVGSLYEQYF.

The chain links TRBV6-4 to TRBJ2-2; maybe TRBD2 (6 bases). CDR3 length equals 14 residues. V was clipped by 3 bases and J by 6 bases, with 11 bases between them. Germline V gene lookup returns CDR1 MRHNA and CDR2 SNTAGT. The CDR3 is CASSEIGGAGELFF. CDR3 nucleotides: TGTGCCAGCAGTGAAATCGGCGGGGCCGGGGAGCTGTTTTTT.

V usage is TRBV10-2 and J usage is TRBJ1-4; TRBD1 matches at 7 bases. The V gene end was trimmed by 6 bases and the J gene end by 7 bases; junction bases not matched to a gene: 8. Germline CDR1 is WSHSY and CDR2 is SAAADI. CDR3 length: 14 amino acids. The CDR3 coding sequence is TGCGCCAGCAGCCGACAGGGTCGTGGTGAAAAACTGTTTTTT. This translates into CASSRQGRGEKLFF.

The chain carries TRBV11-2 and TRBJ2-1, with D possibly TRBD2 on 6 matching bases. Trimming took off 4 bases at V and 7 bases at J, with 20 bases between the two ends. The CDR3 runs to 16 residues. From germline, CDR1 is SGHAT and CDR2 FQNNGV. The CDR3 region has the DNA TGTGCCAGCAGCTCTACTTGGGAGGTTCGGGGTAATGAGCAGTTCTTC. Translation: CASSSTWEVRGNEQFF.

The genes are TRBV5-1 and TRBJ2-7; TRBD1 aligns across 9 bases. V was clipped by 5 bases and J by 5 bases; unmatched bases: 8. The germline V gene has CDR1 SGHRS and CDR2 YFSETQ. The CDR3 loop spans 14 amino acids. The CDR3 loop reads CASSPGQGSHEQYF. In nucleotides, the CDR3 is TGCGCCAGCAGTCCGGGACAGGGTTCCCACGAGCAGTACTTC.

As for this clone: Other DNA sequences in the sample encode the same CDR3. The chain combines TRBV6-5 with TRBJ1-5; TRBD1 agrees at 8 bases. CDR1 is MNHEY and CDR2 is SVGAGI in the germline V gene. The CDR3 consists of 15 residues. The junction had 4 bases not matched to a gene; V was cut back by 6 bases and J by 0 bases. The CDR3 region is CASSRQGYSNQPQHF. CDR3 coding DNA: TGTGCCAGCAGCAGACAGGGGTATAGCAATCAGCCCCAGCATTTT.

The chain couples TRBV11-3 to TRBJ2-2; D is unclear. Germline V gene sequence: CDR1 SGHNT, CDR2 YENEEA. The CDR3 contains 14 residues. The V end was cut by 6 bases, the J end by 0 bases, with 8 bases between. The CDR3 DNA reads as TGTGCCAGCAGTCTAGACCCGAACACCGGGGAGCTGTTTTTT. This gives the protein CASSLDPNTGELFF.

V usage is TRBV4-3 and J usage is TRBJ1-1; TRBD1 matches at 7 bases. After removal of 0 bases from V and 8 bases from J, the junction contained 6 bases not matched to a gene. Germline V CDR1 and CDR2: LGHNA, YSLEER. This CDR3 is built from 14 residues. The CDR3 nucleotides are TGCGCCAGCAGCCAAGATCGTCGACAGGGAGAAGCTTTCTTT. Translated, it gives CASSQDRRQGEAFF.

This rearrangement joins TRBV7-8 to TRBJ2-2; no reliable D call. V was trimmed by 1 base and J by 1 base, leaving 10 bases between them. The CDR3 is made up of 16 amino acids. Looked up from germline, CDR1 is SGHVS and CDR2 is FQNEAQ. The DNA of the CDR3 is TGTGCCAGCAGCTTAGTTCGACATGGGAACACCGGGGAGCTGTTTTTT. Protein sequence: CASSLVRHGNTGELFF.

V usage is TRBV12-3 or TRBV12-4 and J usage is TRBJ1-1; perhaps TRBD1 as D (5 bases). V dropped 6 bases and J dropped 7 bases, with 9 bases sitting between them. This CDR3 comprises 11 residues. The CDR3 here is CASSSGHEAFF. CDR3 coding DNA: TGTGCCAGCAGCTCCGGACATGAAGCTTTCTTT.

The chain employs TRBV3-1 (or the pseudogene TRBV3-2) and TRBJ2-7; 8 bases align to TRBD1. CDR1 and CDR2 (germline): LGHDT, YNNKEL (reference sequence). J gave up 6 bases and V 6 bases, and 7 bases lay outside the gene matches. The CDR3 is 13 residues long. CDR3 sequence reads: CASRRDRNSEQYF. In nucleotides, the CDR3 is TGTGCCAGCAGACGGGACAGGAATAGCGAGCAGTACTTC.

This chain links TRBV18 with TRBJ2-7; no clear D. CDR3 length equals 13 residues. V lost 0 bases to trimming and J lost 4 bases, with 7 bases between them. CDR1 KGHSH and CDR2 LQKENI come from the germline V gene. This CDR3 reads CASSPPTVYEQYF. The CDR3 DNA reads TGTGCCAGCTCACCACCCACAGTTTACGAGCAGTACTTC.

The chain couples TRBV5-1 to TRBJ2-7, with unresolved D. The V gene lost 5 bases and the J gene lost 0 bases, with 18 bases spanning the gap. Looked up from germline, CDR1 is SGHRS and CDR2 is YFSETQ. The CDR3 length is 16 residues. Here the CDR3 reads CASSKRSAASSYEQYF. CDR3 DNA: TGCGCCAGCAGTAAACGAAGCGCTGCGAGCTCCTACGAGCAGTACTTC.

The chain is built from TRBV7-8 and TRBJ1-2; D possibly corresponds to TRBD1 (6 bases). Germline CDR1 is SGHVS and CDR2 is FQNEAQ. The CDR3 runs 13 residues. V dropped 1 base and J dropped 8 bases, with 11 bases sitting between them. The CDR3 coding sequence is TGTGCCAGCAGCTTAGAGGGGGATATAGGCTACACCTTC. Translation gives CASSLEGDIGYTF. Full variable domain (missing parts from reference TRBV7-8 and TRBJ1-2): GAGVSQSPRYKVAKRGQDVALRCDPISGHVSLFWYQQALGQGPEFLTYFQNEAQLDKSGLPSDRFFAERPEGSVSTLKIQRTQQEDSAVYLCASSLEGDIGYTFGSGTRLTVV.

This clone was seen a few times. The J gene is TRBJ1-5, the V gene TRBV18; D ambiguous. The germline V gene has CDR1 KGHSH and CDR2 LQKENI. V gave up 3 bases and J gave up 5 bases, with 5 bases separating them. This CDR3 is built from 12 residues. The CDR3, as DNA: TGTGCCAGCTCACCCCAGGATCAGCCCCAGCATTTT. Protein: CASSPQDQPQHF.

V and J are TRBV28 and TRBJ2-7; 12 positions match TRBD1. With V trimmed by 6 bases and J by 5 bases, 8 bases remained unmatched. Germline CDR1 reads MDHEN; CDR2 reads SYDVKM. CDR3 length equals 15 residues. The CDR3 is CASREEGTGGNEQYF. The CDR3 DNA reads as TGTGCCAGCAGAGAGGAGGGGACAGGGGGCAACGAGCAGTACTTC. Full variable domain (missing parts from reference TRBV28 and TRBJ2-7): DVKVTQSSRYLVKRTGEKVFLECVQDMDHENMFWYRQDPGLGLRLIYFSYDVKMKEKGDIPEGYSVSREKKERFSLILESASTNQTSMYLCASREEGTGGNEQYFGPGTRLTVT.

The rearrangement links TRBV11-3 to TRBJ1-5, with 9 positions matching TRBD1. Germline CDR1 SGHNT, CDR2 YENEEA. CDR3 length: 18 residues. With 0 bases clipped from V and 5 bases from J, the junction kept 11 bases outside the gene matches. In nucleotides, the CDR3 is TGTGCCAGCAGCTTAGATCAGGCCACCACAGGGGGCTATCAGCCCCAGCATTTT. Its protein is CASSLDQATTGGYQPQHF. Based on the CDR3 plus reference TRBV11-3 and TRBJ1-5, the full variable domain is EAGVVQSPRYKIIEKKQPVAFWCNPISGHNTLYWYLQNLGQGPELLIRYENEEAVDDSQLPKDRFSAERLKGVDSTLKIQPAELGDSAVYLCASSLDQATTGGYQPQHFGDGTRLSIL.

The rearrangement uses TRBV30 and TRBJ1-5; D may be TRBD1 (6 bases). V gave up 3 bases and J gave up 4 bases, with 16 bases separating them. Per germline, CDR1 GTSNPN and CDR2 SVGIG (reference sequence). The CDR3 is 15 amino acids. CDR3 coding DNA: TGTGCCTGGAGATCACCCTCAGGGGCAAATCAGCCCCAGCATTTT. This sequence encodes CAWRSPSGANQPQHF.